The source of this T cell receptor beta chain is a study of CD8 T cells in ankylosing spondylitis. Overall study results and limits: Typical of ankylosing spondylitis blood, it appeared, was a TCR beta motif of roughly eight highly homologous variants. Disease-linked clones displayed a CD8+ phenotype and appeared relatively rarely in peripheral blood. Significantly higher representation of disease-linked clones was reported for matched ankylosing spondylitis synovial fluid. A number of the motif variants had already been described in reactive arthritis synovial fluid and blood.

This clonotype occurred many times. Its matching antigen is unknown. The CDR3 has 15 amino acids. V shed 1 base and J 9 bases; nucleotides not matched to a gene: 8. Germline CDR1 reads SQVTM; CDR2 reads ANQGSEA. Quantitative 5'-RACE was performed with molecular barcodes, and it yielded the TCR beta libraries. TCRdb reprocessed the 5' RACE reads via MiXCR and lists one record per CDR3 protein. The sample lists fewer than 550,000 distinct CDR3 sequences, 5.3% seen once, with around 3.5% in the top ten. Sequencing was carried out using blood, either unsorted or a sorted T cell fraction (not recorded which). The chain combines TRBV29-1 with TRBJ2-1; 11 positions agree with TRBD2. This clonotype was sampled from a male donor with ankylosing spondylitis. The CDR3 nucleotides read TGCAGCGTTGAAGTAGGTCTAGCGGGAGGAGGTGAGCAGTTCTTC. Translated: CSVEVGLAGGGEQFF.